This TCR beta chain was obtained from a study of cytomegalovirus exposure and HLA in healthy donors. Amplification used 60 Vbeta primers and 13 Jbeta primers. Per the study methods: Unique TCR beta chains numbered roughly 83 million in a later analysis, with around 12 million shared. Profiled with immunoSEQ multiplex PCR; TCRdb holds only in-frame clones, not every one. V, J and clone size derive from that table, while D and trimming were established from the DNA sequence. This table holds about 140,000 clones, less than 80% found once. The CDR3 contains 14 residues. Germline CDR1 is GTSNPN and CDR2 is SVGIG (reference sequence). Trimming removed 5 bases from V and 7 bases from J; junction bases left unmatched: 12. The table lists this clone with a few counts. Its antigen is currently unknown. General observations from the study: The study flagged 150 to 200 TCR beta chains as cytomegalovirus-associated.

This chain links TRBV30 with TRBJ1-2; 8 nucleotides line up with TRBD1. The sample taken for sequencing was PBMCs. The clonotype comes from a woman in her 50s in good health and CMV-seropositive. DNA of the CDR3: TGTGCCTGGTCCCGGACAGGGAACTTCGGTGGCTACACCTTC. Translation: CAWSRTGNFGGYTF.